Sequencing of this T cell receptor beta chain was carried out in a study of T-cell reconstitution after alpha-beta-depleted transplantation in children. Findings of the study overall: T-cell counts and diversity were attributed mostly to newly produced T cells one year after transplant. Expanded graft clones numbering several hundred reportedly gave rise to alpha-beta T cells about two months after transplant.

TCRbeta library construction was performed incorporating unique molecular identifiers. TCRdb analysed the PCR reads with MiXCR anew, one entry per CDR3 protein. This table has roughly 570,000 distinct CDR3 sequences, roughly 30% appearing once. As regards this clonotype: Its antigen is unidentified.

The V end was cut by 5 bases, the J end by 0 bases, with 14 bases between. This CDR3 comprises 15 residues. The J gene is TRBJ2-7, the V gene TRBV12-3 or TRBV12-4, with no clear D. This TCR came from a boy under three years old with Wiskott-Aldrich syndrome, due to receive a stem cell transplant. Sequences were derived from PBMCs, sampled before TCRalphabeta/CD19-depleted stem cell transplant. The chain's CDR3 is CASSQRPSVSYEQYF. CDR3 sequence (DNA): TGTGCCAGCAGTCAAAGACCCAGCGTCTCCTACGAGCAGTACTTC.